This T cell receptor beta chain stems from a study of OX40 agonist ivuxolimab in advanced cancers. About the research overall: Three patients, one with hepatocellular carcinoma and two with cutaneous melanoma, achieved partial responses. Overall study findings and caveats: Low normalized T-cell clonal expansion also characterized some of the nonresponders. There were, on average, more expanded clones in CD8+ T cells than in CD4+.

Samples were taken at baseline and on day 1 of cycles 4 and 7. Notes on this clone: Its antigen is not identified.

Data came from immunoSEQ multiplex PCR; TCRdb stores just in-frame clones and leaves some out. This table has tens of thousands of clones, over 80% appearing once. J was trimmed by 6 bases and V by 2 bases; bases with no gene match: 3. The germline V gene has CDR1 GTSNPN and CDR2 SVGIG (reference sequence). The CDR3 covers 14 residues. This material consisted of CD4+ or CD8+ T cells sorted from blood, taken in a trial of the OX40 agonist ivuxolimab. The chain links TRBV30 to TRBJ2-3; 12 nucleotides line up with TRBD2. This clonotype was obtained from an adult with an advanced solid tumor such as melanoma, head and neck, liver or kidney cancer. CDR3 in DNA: TGTGCCTGGAGTCCGACTAGCGGGAGTGATACGCAGTATTTT. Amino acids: CAWSPTSGSDTQYF.